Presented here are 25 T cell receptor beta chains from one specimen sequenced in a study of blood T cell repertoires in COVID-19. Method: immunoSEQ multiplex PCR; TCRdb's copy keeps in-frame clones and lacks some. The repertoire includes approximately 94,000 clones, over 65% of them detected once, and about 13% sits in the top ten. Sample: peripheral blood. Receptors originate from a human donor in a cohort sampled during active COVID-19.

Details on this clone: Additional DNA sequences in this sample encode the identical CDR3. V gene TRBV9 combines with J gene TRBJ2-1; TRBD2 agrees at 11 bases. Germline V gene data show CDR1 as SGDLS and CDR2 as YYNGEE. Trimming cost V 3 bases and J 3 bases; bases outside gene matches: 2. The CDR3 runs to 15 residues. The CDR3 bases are TGTGCCAGCAGCGCTGGGACTAGCGGCTACAATGAGCAGTTCTTC. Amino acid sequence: CASSAGTSGYNEQFF.

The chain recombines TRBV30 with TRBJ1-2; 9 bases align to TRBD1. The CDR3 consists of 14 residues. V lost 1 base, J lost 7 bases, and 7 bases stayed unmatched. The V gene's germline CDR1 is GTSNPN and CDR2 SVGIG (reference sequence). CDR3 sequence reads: CAWSGGQGHRGYTF. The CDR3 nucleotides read TGTGCCTGGAGTGGGGGACAGGGACATCGTGGCTACACCTTC.

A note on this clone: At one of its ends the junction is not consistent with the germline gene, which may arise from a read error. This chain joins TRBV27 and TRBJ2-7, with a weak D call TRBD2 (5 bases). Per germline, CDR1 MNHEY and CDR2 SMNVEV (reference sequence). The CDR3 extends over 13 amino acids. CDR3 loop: CASSLRRSYEQHF. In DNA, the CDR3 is TGTGCCAGCAGTTTAAGGAGGTCCTACGAGCAGCACTTC.

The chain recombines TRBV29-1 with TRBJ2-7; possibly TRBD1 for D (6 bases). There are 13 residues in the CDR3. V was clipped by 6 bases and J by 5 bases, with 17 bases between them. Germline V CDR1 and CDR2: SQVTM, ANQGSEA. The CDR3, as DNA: TGCAGCGTCCAGGTGGGGGCAGGCAACGAGCAGTACTTC. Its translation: CSVQVGAGNEQYF.

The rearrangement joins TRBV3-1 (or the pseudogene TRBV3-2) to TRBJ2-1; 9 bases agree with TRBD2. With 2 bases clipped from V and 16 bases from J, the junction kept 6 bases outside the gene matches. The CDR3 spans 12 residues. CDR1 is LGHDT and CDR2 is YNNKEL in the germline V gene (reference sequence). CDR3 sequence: CASSQLSGSCFF. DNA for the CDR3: TGTGCCAGCAGCCAACTTAGCGGGAGTTGTTTCTTC.

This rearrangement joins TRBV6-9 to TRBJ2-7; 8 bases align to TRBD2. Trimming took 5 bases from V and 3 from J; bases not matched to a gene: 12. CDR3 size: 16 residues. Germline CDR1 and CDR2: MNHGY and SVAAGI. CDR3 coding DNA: TGTGCCAGCAGTCGGAACCTGAAGCGGGAGAGCTACGAGCAGTACTTC. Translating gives CASSRNLKRESYEQYF.

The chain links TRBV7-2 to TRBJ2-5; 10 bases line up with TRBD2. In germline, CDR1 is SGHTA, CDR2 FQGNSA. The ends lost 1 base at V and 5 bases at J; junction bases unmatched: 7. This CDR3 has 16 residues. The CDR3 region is CASSLGRLAGMETQYF. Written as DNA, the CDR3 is TGTGCCAGCAGCTTAGGCCGACTAGCGGGCATGGAGACCCAGTACTTC.

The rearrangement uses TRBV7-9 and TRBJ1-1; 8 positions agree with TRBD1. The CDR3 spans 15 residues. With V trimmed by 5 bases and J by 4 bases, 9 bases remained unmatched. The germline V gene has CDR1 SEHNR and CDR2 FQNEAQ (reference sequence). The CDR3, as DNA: TGTGCCAGCAGCATCTTCCGGGACAGGAGCACTGAAGCTTTCTTT. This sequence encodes CASSIFRDRSTEAFF.

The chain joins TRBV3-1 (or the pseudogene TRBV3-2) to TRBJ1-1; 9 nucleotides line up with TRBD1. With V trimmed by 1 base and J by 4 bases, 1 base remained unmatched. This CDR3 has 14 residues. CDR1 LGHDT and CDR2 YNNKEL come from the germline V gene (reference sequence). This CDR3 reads CASSQGQGGTEAFF. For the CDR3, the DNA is TGTGCCAGCAGCCAAGGACAGGGGGGCACTGAAGCTTTCTTT.

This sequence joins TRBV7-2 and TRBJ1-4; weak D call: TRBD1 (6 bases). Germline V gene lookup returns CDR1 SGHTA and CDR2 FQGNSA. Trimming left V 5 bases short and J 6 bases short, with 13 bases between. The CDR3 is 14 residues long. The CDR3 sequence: CASSHFGQHEKLFF. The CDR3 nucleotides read TGTGCCAGCAGCCATTTCGGACAGCATGAAAAACTGTTTTTT.

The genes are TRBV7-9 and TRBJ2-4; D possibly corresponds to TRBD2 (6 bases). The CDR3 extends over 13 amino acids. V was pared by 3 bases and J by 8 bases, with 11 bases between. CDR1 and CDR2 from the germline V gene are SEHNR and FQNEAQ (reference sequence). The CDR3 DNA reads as TGTGCCAGCAGCTTCCCAGGGAGGTACATTCAGTACTTC. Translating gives CASSFPGRYIQYF.

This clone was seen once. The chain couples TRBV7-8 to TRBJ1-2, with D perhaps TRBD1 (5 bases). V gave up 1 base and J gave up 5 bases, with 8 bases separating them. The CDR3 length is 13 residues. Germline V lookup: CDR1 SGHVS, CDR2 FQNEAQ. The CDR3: CASSLGGAYGYTF. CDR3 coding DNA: TGTGCCAGCAGCTTAGGTGGGGCGTATGGCTACACCTTC.

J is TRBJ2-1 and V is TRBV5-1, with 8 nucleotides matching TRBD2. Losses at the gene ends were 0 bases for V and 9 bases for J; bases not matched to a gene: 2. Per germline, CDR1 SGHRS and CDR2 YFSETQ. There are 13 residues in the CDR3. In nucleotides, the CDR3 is TGCGCCAGCAGCTTGGTCCGGGAGGGTGAGCAGTTCTTC. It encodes CASSLVREGEQFF.

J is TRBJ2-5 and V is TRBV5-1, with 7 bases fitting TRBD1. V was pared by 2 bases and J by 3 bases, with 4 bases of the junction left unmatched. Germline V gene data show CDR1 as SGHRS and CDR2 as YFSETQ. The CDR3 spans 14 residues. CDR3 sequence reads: CASSFGQEKETQYF. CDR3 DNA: TGCGCCAGCAGCTTCGGACAGGAGAAAGAGACCCAGTACTTC.

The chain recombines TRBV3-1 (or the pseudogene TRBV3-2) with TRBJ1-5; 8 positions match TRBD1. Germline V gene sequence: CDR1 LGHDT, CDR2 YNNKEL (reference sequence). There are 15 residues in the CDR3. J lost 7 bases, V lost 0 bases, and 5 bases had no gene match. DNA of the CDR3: TGTGCCAGCAGCCAAGATTCAGGGGGCGGGCAGCCCCAGCATTTT. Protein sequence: CASSQDSGGGQPQHF.

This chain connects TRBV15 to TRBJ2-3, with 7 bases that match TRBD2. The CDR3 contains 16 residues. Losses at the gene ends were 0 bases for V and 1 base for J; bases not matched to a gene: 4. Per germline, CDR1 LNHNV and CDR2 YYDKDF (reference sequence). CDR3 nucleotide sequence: TGTGCCACCAGCAGAGAGGCTAGCGGCGGCACAGATACGCAGTATTTT. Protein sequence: CATSREASGGTDTQYF. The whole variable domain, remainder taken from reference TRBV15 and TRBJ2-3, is DAMVIQNPRYQVTQFGKPVTLSCSQTLNHNVMYWYQQKSSQAPKLLFHYYDKDFNNEADTPDNFQSRRPNTSFCFLDIRSPGLGDTAMYLCATSREASGGTDTQYFGPGTRLTVL.

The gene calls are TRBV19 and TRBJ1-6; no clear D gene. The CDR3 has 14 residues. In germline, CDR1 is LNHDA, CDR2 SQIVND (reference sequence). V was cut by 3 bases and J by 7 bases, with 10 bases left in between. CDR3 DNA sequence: TGTGCCAGTAGTATTGCGTCGAGCAATTCACCCCTCCACTTT. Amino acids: CASSIASSNSPLHF.

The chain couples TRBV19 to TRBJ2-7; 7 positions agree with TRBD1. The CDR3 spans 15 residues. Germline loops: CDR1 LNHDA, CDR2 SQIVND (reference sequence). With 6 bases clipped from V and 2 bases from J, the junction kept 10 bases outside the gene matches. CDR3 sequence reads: CASRWTGAPAYEQYF. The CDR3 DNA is TGTGCCAGTAGGTGGACAGGCGCCCCCGCCTACGAGCAGTACTTC.

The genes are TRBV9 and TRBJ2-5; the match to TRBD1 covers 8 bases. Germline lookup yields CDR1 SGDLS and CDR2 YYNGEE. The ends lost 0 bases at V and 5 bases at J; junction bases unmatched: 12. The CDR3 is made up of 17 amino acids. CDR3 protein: CASSVVSSAGGRETQYF. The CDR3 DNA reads TGTGCCAGCAGCGTAGTTTCATCGGCAGGGGGCCGTGAGACCCAGTACTTC.

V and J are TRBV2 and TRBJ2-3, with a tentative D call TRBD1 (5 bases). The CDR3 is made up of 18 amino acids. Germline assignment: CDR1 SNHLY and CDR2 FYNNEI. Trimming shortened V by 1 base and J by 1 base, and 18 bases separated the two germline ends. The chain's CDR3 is CASSEGSRARWGTDTQYF. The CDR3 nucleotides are TGTGCCAGCAGTGAAGGGTCCAGGGCCCGCTGGGGCACAGATACGCAGTATTTT.

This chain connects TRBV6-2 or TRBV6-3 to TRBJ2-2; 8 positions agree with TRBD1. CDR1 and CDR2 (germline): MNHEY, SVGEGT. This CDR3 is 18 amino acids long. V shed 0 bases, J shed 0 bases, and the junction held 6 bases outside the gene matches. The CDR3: CASSYSRQGAPNTGELFF. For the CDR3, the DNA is TGTGCCAGCAGTTACTCGAGGCAGGGGGCGCCGAACACCGGGGAGCTGTTTTTT.

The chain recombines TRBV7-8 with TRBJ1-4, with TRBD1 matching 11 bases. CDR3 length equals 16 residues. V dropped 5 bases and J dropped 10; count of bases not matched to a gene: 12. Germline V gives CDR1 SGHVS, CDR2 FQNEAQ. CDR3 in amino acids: CASSPERTGGAGKLFF. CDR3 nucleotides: TGTGCCAGCAGCCCCGAAAGGACAGGGGGCGCCGGAAAACTGTTTTTT.

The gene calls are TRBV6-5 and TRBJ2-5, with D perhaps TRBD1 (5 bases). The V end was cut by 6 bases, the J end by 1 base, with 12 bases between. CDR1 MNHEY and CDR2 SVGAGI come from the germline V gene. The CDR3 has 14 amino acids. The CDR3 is CASRPPGIQETQYF. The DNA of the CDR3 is TGTGCCAGCAGACCACCAGGGATCCAAGAGACCCAGTACTTC.

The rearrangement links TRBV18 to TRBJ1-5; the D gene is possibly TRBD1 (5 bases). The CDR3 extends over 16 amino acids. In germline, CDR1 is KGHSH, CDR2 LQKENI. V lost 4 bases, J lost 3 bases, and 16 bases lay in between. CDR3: CASSRQGPGSNQPQHF. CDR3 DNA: TGTGCCAGCTCACGGCAGGGCCCAGGATCCAATCAGCCCCAGCATTTT.

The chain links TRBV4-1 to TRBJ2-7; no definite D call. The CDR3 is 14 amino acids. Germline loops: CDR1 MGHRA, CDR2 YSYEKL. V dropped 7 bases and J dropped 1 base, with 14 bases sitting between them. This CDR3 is CASTAAETSYEQYF. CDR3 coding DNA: TGCGCCAGCACGGCGGCGGAAACTTCCTACGAGCAGTACTTC.